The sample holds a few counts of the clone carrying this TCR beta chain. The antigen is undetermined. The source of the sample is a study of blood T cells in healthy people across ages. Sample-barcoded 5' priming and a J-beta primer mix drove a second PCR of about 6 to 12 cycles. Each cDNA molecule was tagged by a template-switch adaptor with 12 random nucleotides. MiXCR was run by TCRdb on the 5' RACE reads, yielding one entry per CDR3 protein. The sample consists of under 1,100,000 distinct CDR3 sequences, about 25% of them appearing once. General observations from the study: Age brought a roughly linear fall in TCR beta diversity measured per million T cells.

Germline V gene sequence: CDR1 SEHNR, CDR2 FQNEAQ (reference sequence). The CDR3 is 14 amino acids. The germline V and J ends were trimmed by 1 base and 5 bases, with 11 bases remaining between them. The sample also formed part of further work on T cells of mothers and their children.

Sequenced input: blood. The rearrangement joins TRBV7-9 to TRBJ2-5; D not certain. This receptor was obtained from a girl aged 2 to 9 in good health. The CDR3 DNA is TGTGCCAGCAGCTTAGACTTGGGTAGGGAGACCCAGTACTTC. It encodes CASSLDLGRETQYF.